The present T cell receptor (beta chain) was sequenced within a study of blood T cell repertoires in COVID-19. Background on the study: PBMCs, B-cell-depleted T cells, or T cells were the source of the cDNA or gDNA that made up the material.

Germline V CDR1 and CDR2: ENHRY, SYGVKD. The V gene lost 6 bases and the J gene lost 11 bases, with 19 bases spanning the gap. This CDR3 is built from 13 residues. Using immunoSEQ multiplex PCR, the repertoire was profiled, and TCRdb retains in-frame clones only, with some absent. The sample has 45,000 to 65,000 clones, under 90% seen once; the top ten hold 10% to 15%. The chain has TRBV10-3 and TRBJ1-2, with a possible D match to TRBD1 (6 bases). This clonotype originated in a woman of 80 years or more with acute or convalescent COVID-19. Material: peripheral blood. The CDR3 loop is CAISPGQPVRYTF. CDR3 nucleotides: TGTGCCATCAGCCCCGGACAGCCTGTGCGATACACCTTC.